This T cell receptor beta chain emerged from a study of blood T cell repertoires in COVID-19. There are 13 residues in the CDR3. Germline trimming cut 6 bases from V and 10 bases from J; bases unmatched to any gene: 9. Germline V gene sequence: CDR1 MNHEY, CDR2 SVGEGT. Profiled with immunoSEQ multiplex PCR; TCRdb holds only in-frame clones, not every one. The table includes fewer than 45,000 clones, about 90% detected once. This clonotype originated in a human donor in a cohort sampled during active COVID-19. The specimen was peripheral blood. The chain links TRBV6-2 or TRBV6-3 to TRBJ1-1; TRBD1 matches at 9 bases. The CDR3 nucleotides read TGTGCCAGCAGGTACGGGACAGGGATAGGAGCTTTCTTT. This codes for CASRYGTGIGAFF.